This T cell receptor beta chain was sequenced during a study of cytomegalovirus exposure and HLA in healthy donors. General study results and limits: V segments that were indistinguishable, TRBV6-2 and TRBV6-3 among them, were omitted from analysis.

Germline assignment: CDR1 LNHDA and CDR2 SQIVND (reference sequence). The V and J ends lost 3 bases and 2 bases respectively, with 8 bases between them. This CDR3 is built from 14 residues. The PCR had 60 Vbeta and 13 Jbeta primers. Here immunoSEQ multiplex PCR was the method, and the copy in TCRdb shows in-frame clones only, minus some. This sample has fewer than 150,000 clones, with around 77% found just once. A word on this clone: What it binds is not known.

Sample: PBMCs. The chain combines TRBV19 with TRBJ1-5; no firm D call. This clonotype was obtained from a woman in her 30s in good health and CMV-seropositive. This CDR3 is CASSIVPGNQPQHF. CDR3 bases: TGTGCCAGTAGTATTGTGCCGGGCAATCAGCCCCAGCATTTT. Full variable domain (remainder filled in from reference TRBV19 and TRBJ1-5): DGGITQSPKYLFRKEGQNVTLSCEQNLNHDAMYWYRQDPGQGLRLIYYSQIVNDFQKGDIAEGYSVSREKKESFPLTVTSAQKNPTAFYLCASSIVPGNQPQHFGDGTRLSIL.